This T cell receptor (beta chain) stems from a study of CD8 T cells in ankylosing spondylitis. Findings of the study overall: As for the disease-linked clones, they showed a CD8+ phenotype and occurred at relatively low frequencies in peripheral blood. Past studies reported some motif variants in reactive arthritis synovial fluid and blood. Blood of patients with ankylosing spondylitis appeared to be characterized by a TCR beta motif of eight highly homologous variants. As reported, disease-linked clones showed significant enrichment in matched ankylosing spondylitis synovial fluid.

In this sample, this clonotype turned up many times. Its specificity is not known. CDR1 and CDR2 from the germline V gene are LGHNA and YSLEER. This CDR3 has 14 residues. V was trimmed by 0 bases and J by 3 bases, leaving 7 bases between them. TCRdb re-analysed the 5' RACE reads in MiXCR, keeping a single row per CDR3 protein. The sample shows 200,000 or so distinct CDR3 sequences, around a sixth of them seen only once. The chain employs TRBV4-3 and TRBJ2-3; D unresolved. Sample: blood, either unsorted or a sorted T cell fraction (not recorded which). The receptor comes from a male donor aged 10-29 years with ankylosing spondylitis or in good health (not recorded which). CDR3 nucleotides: TGCGCCAGCAGCCAAGATTTGGGAACAGATACGCAGTATTTT. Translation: CASSQDLGTDTQYF.